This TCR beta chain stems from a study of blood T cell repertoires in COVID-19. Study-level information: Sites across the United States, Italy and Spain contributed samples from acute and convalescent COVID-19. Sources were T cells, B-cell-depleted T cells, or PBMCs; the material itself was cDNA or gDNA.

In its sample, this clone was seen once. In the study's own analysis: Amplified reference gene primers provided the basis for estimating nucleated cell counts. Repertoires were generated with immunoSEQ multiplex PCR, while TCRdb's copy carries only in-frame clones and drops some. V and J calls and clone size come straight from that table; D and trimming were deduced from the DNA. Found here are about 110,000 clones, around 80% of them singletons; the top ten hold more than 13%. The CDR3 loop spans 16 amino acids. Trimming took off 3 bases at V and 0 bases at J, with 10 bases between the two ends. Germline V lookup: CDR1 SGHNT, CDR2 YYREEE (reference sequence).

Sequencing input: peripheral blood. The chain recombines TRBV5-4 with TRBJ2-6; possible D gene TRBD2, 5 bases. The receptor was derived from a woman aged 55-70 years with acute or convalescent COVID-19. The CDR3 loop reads CASSSSRGSGANVLTF. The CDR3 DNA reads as TGTGCCAGCAGCTCCTCCCGGGGCTCTGGGGCCAACGTCCTGACTTTC.